This TCR beta chain appears in the sequencing data of a study of high-grade serous ovarian cancer treatment subgroups. The study's findings and limits: Repertoire similarity ranged about 0.11 to 0.8 between tumors of one patient. Only CDR3 was analyzed; CDR1 and CDR2 were not.

This clone was seen just once. The antigen remains unidentified. Tumor tissue was taken before any definitive surgery or chemotherapy was given. TCRdb keeps only in-frame clones here, not all; method: immunoSEQ multiplex PCR. In the table there are about 40,000 clones, 79% of which are singletons. This sequence originates from a human donor with high-grade serous ovarian cancer. Input material: tumor tissue.

Here the CDR3 reads CASRPLAGGVDTQYF. CDR3 in DNA: TGTGCCAGCAGGCCACTAGCAGGAGGGGTCGATACGCAGTATTTT. This chain joins TRBV6-6 and TRBJ2-3, with D tentatively TRBD2 (6 bases). The CDR3 runs to 15 residues. The ends were cut back, 6 bases at V and 6 bases at J, with 19 bases in the middle. Germline lookup yields CDR1 MNHNY and CDR2 SVGAGI (reference sequence).